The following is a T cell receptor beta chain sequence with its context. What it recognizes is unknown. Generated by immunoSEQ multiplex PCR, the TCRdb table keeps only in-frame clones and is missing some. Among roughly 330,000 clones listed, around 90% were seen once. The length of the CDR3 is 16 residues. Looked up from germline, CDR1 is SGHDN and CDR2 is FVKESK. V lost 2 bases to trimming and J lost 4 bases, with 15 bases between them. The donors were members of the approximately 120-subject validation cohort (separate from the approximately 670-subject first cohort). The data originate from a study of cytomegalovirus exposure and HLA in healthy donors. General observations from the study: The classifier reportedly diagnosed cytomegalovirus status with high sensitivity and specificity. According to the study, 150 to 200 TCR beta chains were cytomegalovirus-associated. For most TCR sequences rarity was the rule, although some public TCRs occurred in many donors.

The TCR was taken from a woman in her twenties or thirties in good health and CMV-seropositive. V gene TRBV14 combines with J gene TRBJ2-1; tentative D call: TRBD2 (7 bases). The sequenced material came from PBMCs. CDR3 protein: CASSQTRGTKYNEQFF. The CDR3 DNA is TGTGCCAGCAGCCAAACGAGGGGGACTAAGTACAATGAGCAGTTCTTC.